This T cell receptor (beta chain) was captured by sequencing in a study of blood T cell repertoires in COVID-19. Looking at the study overall: Nucleic acid was either cDNA or gDNA, and it came from T cells, B-cell-depleted T cells, or PBMCs.

TCRdb's copy holds only in-frame clones and misses some; the assay was immunoSEQ multiplex PCR. The sample records approximately 35,000 clones, around 88% being singletons. After removal of 7 bases from V and 7 bases from J, the junction contained 11 bases not matched to a gene. This CDR3 is built from 16 residues. Germline V gene lookup returns CDR1 SGHRS and CDR2 YFSETQ. The chain carries TRBV5-1 and TRBJ2-3, with 14 nucleotides matching TRBD2. This TCR was sampled from a human donor in a cohort sampled during active COVID-19. The sample consisted of peripheral blood. CDR3 sequence (DNA): TGCGCCAGCGGCACGACTAGCGGGAGGGCCTCGAATACGCAGTATTTT. Its protein is CASGTTSGRASNTQYF.